One TCR beta chain is described in this entry. Only in-frame clones appear in the TCRdb table, and some are missing; sequencing was by immunoSEQ multiplex PCR. This sample yields roughly 20,000 clones, of which 72% are seen a single time; approximately 22% belongs to the top ten. This entry belongs to a study of OX40 agonist ivuxolimab in advanced cancers. This specimen was CD4+ or CD8+ T cells sorted from blood, taken in a trial of the OX40 agonist ivuxolimab. The origin of this receptor is an adult with an advanced solid tumor such as melanoma, head and neck, liver or kidney cancer.

The DNA for the CDR3 is TGTGCCACCAGCAGAGGGGGCCAGGGGCAAGAGACCCAGTACTTC. Protein sequence: CATSRGGQGQETQYF. This chain connects TRBV15 to TRBJ2-5; D may be TRBD1 (6 bases). The V and J ends lost 1 base and 2 bases respectively, with 11 bases between them. From germline, CDR1 is LNHNV and CDR2 YYDKDF (reference sequence). This CDR3 spans 15 amino acids. Looking up the rest from reference TRBV15 and TRBJ2-5 gives the full variable domain: DAMVIQNPRYQVTQFGKPVTLSCSQTLNHNVMYWYQQKSSQAPKLLFHYYDKDFNNEADTPDNFQSRRPNTSFCFLDIRSPGLGDTAMYLCATSRGGQGQETQYFGPGTRLLVL.